This TCR beta chain appears in the sequencing data of a study of T-cell reconstitution after alpha-beta-depleted transplantation in children. This CDR3 is 13 amino acids long. During its preparation, the TCRbeta library received unique molecular identifiers. One entry per CDR3 protein results from TCRdb running MiXCR on the PCR reads. The sample contains over 550,000 distinct CDR3 sequences, about 10% of which appear only once. For this clonotype: This likely traces to a read error, being one base from a far larger clone.

The starting material was PBMCs from the stem cell graft donor, obtained from the stem cell graft. This chain connects TRBV12-3 or TRBV12-4 to TRBJ1-5; D is unresolved. The TCR originated in a human donor who donated a stem cell graft to a child with acute myeloid leukemia. The CDR3 here is CSSSLGGNQPQHF. The CDR3, as DNA: TGTTCCAGCAGTTTAGGAGGAAATCAGCCCCAGCATTTT.